The 28 T cell receptor beta chains below come from one sample, sequenced in a study of cytomegalovirus exposure and HLA in healthy donors. The PCR employed 60 Vbeta primers together with 13 Jbeta primers. The table came from immunoSEQ multiplex PCR; TCRdb's copy has only in-frame clones and leaves some out. The sample carries approximately 160,000 clones, around 76% recorded once. The sample comprised PBMCs. The receptors shown here come from a girl between 10 and 17 years old in good health and CMV-seropositive.

This clone was counted a few times. This chain uses TRBV19 with TRBJ1-1; D gene uncertain. V was cut by 1 base and J by 0 bases, with 6 bases left in between. This CDR3 comprises 14 residues. Germline CDR1 and CDR2: LNHDA and SQIVND (reference sequence). The CDR3 DNA follows: TGTGCCAGTAGTATAGTGGGCTTGAACACTGAAGCTTTCTTT. It encodes CASSIVGLNTEAFF.

V gene TRBV27 combines with J gene TRBJ2-5; D is possibly TRBD1 (6 bases). Germline lookup yields CDR1 MNHEY and CDR2 SMNVEV (reference sequence). CDR3 length: 16 amino acids. Between the trimmed V and J ends, which lost 5 bases and 5 bases, there was a span of 21 bases. Here the CDR3 DNA reads TGTGCCAGCAGTCCATTCGATTATACAGGGTACGAGACCCAGTACTTC. Protein sequence: CASSPFDYTGYETQYF.

J is TRBJ2-2 and V is TRBV5-1, with 12 bases matching TRBD2. Per the germline V gene, CDR1 is SGHRS and CDR2 is YFSETQ. This CDR3 spans 19 amino acids. Germline trimming cut 0 bases from V and 6 bases from J; bases unmatched to any gene: 12. The CDR3: CASSLGPPSSGRAPGELFF. CDR3 nucleotide sequence: TGCGCCAGCAGCTTGGGACCTCCTTCTAGCGGGAGGGCGCCCGGGGAGCTGTTTTTT.

The J gene is TRBJ2-1, the V gene TRBV5-6, with TRBD2 matching over 10 bases. Germline assignment: CDR1 SGHDT and CDR2 YYEEEE. The ends lost 0 bases at V and 9 bases at J; junction bases unmatched: 12. The CDR3 extends over 17 amino acids. The CDR3 DNA is TGTGCCAGCAGCTTGGCCAGGTTAGCGGGAGGTATGGGTGAGCAGTTCTTC. Protein: CASSLARLAGGMGEQFF. Complete variable domain (other parts from reference TRBV5-6 and TRBJ2-1): DAGVTQSPTHLIKTRGQQVTLRCSPKSGHDTVSWYQQALGQGPQFIFQYYEEEERQRGNFPDRFSGHQFPNYSSELNVNALLLGDSALYLCASSLARLAGGMGEQFFGPGTRLTVL.

On this clone: At the DNA level, this CDR3 is encoded by other sequences in the same sample as well. The chain uses TRBV9 and TRBJ2-3, with a possible D match to TRBD2 (6 bases). Germline lookup yields CDR1 SGDLS and CDR2 YYNGEE. The V end lost 4 bases, the J end lost 1 base, and 10 bases lay between the germline ends. The CDR3 sequence is 14 residues long. CDR3 nucleotide sequence: TGTGCCAGCAGCCCCCCGGGGGGCACAGATACGCAGTATTTT. As protein: CASSPPGGTDTQYF.

The chain couples TRBV15 to TRBJ1-4; 11 bases align to TRBD1. Germline V lookup: CDR1 LNHNV, CDR2 YYDKDF (reference sequence). V gave up 4 bases and J gave up 10 bases; unmatched junction bases: 11. The CDR3 contains 16 residues. The CDR3 DNA follows: TGTGCCACCAGCATGGGACAGGGGGTTGTTAGAGGAAAACTGTTTTTT. Translation: CATSMGQGVVRGKLFF.

The chain joins TRBV4-3 to TRBJ2-2, with D possibly matching TRBD1 (6 bases). CDR3 size: 22 residues. Trimming took 2 bases from V and 4 from J, leaving 32 bases between them. Germline-derived CDR1 and CDR2 are LGHNA and YSLEER. The CDR3 here is CASSQFGQLDLNLRVGTGELFF. The CDR3 coding sequence is TGCGCCAGCAGCCAATTCGGACAGTTGGACCTAAATTTGAGAGTCGGCACCGGGGAGCTGTTTTTT.

This chain connects TRBV5-1 to TRBJ2-2; D is uncertain. This CDR3 contains 15 residues. Trimming pared 1 base from V and 1 base from J, leaving 8 bases between. The germline V gene encodes CDR1 SGHRS and CDR2 YFSETQ. CDR3 DNA sequence: TGCGCCAGCAGCTTGTTCTCCAGGAACACCGGGGAGCTGTTTTTT. This codes for CASSLFSRNTGELFF.

The chain combines TRBV4-3 with TRBJ1-2; 10 nucleotides align to TRBD1. Looked up from germline, CDR1 is LGHNA and CDR2 is YSLEER. The ends lost 0 bases at V and 2 bases at J; junction bases unmatched: 6. This CDR3 spans 17 amino acids. The CDR3 reads CASSQDIGTGENYGYTF. CDR3 nucleotide sequence: TGCGCCAGCAGCCAAGATATCGGGACAGGGGAGAACTATGGCTACACCTTC.

The chain uses TRBV5-1 and TRBJ1-1; no firm D call. The length of the CDR3 is 15 residues. The V end was cut by 0 bases, the J end by 1 base, with 10 bases between. The germline V gene has CDR1 SGHRS and CDR2 YFSETQ. CDR3 in amino acids: CASSLGEGGNTEAFF. The CDR3 DNA sequence: TGCGCCAGCAGCTTGGGCGAAGGAGGGAACACTGAAGCTTTCTTT.

The gene calls are TRBV9 and TRBJ2-1; 8 bases map to TRBD2. Germline values: CDR1 SGDLS, CDR2 YYNGEE. V shed 0 bases, J shed 1 base, and the junction held 3 bases outside the gene matches. The CDR3 spans 16 residues. The DNA of the CDR3 is TGTGCCAGCAGCGTAGAGAGACTAGCGTCCTACAATGAGCAGTTCTTC. Protein: CASSVERLASYNEQFF.

This clone was found a few times. The chain has TRBV13 and TRBJ2-2; TRBD2 matches 7 bases. The CDR3 is 16 amino acids. V gave up 3 bases and J gave up 5 bases; unmatched junction bases: 9. Looked up from germline, CDR1 is PRHDT and CDR2 is FYEKMQ (reference sequence). The CDR3 sequence is CASSFAYVGGTGELFF. In DNA, the CDR3 is TGTGCCAGCAGCTTCGCCTATGTGGGAGGGACCGGGGAGCTGTTTTTT.

The chain couples TRBV9 to TRBJ2-1; D not certain. With 4 bases removed from V and 4 bases from J, the gap between germline ends came to 12 bases. Germline V gives CDR1 SGDLS, CDR2 YYNGEE. This CDR3 is 14 amino acids long. CDR3 sequence reads: CASSYHPTYNEQFF. The CDR3 DNA is TGTGCCAGCAGCTACCATCCGACTTACAATGAGCAGTTCTTC.

The chain uses TRBV10-3 and TRBJ2-3; TRBD1 might be the D (6 bases). There are 17 residues in the CDR3. From germline, CDR1 is ENHRY and CDR2 SYGVKD. V was shortened by 6 bases and J by 0 bases, with 19 bases between the two germline ends. The CDR3 DNA is TGTGCCATCAGCCTCAGGGGTAAGGAGGCTAGCACAGATACGCAGTATTTT. Translated, it gives CAISLRGKEASTDTQYF.

The sample holds a few counts of this clone. The chain has TRBV11-2 and TRBJ1-5; 7 bases match TRBD1. The trim removed 5 bases at V and 0 bases at J, leaving 10 bases unmatched. The V gene's germline CDR1 is SGHAT and CDR2 FQNNGV. CDR3 length equals 17 residues. The CDR3 region is CASSPRDSLISNQPQHF. The DNA for the CDR3 is TGTGCCAGCAGCCCGAGGGACAGCCTTATTAGCAATCAGCCCCAGCATTTT.

The genes are TRBV12-5 and TRBJ1-2, with TRBD1 matching 11 bases. Germline CDR1 LGHNT, CDR2 FRNRAP. V gave up 4 bases and J gave up 5 bases; unmatched junction bases: 6. The CDR3 loop spans 15 amino acids. The CDR3 sequence: CASGSWDRGNYGYTF. CDR3 in DNA: TGTGCTAGTGGTTCGTGGGACAGGGGGAATTATGGCTACACCTTC.

This chain uses TRBV2 with TRBJ1-2; 10 bases are shared with TRBD1. Unmatched junction bases numbered 6, after V lost 6 bases and J lost 2 bases. CDR3 length: 15 residues. From germline, CDR1 is SNHLY and CDR2 FYNNEI. CDR3 loop: CASRGDRGGNYGYTF. The CDR3, as DNA: TGTGCCAGCAGGGGGGACAGGGGAGGGAACTATGGCTACACCTTC.

This clone has a handful of counts. This chain joins TRBV30 and TRBJ2-3; D may be TRBD2 (6 bases). The CDR3 is made up of 14 amino acids. V lost 0 bases to trimming and J lost 0 bases, with 7 bases between them. Germline CDR1 GTSNPN, CDR2 SVGIG (reference sequence). CDR3 sequence reads: CAWSVGRSTDTQYF. Written as DNA, the CDR3 is TGTGCCTGGAGTGTCGGGAGAAGCACAGATACGCAGTATTTT.

The chain links TRBV4-1 to TRBJ2-1; a possible D gene is TRBD2 (6 bases). The CDR3 covers 13 residues. Germline CDR1 MGHRA, CDR2 YSYEKL. V lost 6 bases and J 4 bases, leaving 10 bases between the germline ends. Here the CDR3 reads CASSAGKYNEQFF. The CDR3, as DNA: TGCGCCAGCAGTGCGGGAAAATACAATGAGCAGTTCTTC.

This clone has only one observation. CDR3 amino acids: CASSESGYGYTF. As DNA, the CDR3 is TGTGCCAGCAGTGAAAGCGGTTATGGCTACACCTTC. This chain joins TRBV6-1 and TRBJ1-2; D remains ambiguous. V was clipped by 2 bases and J by 5 bases, with 6 bases between them. CDR3 length: 12 residues. Germline CDR1 reads MNHNS; CDR2 reads SASEGT.

This clone has only one observation. The chain combines TRBV29-1 with TRBJ1-4, with 10 bases fitting TRBD1. V shed 7 bases, J shed 6 bases, and the junction held 5 bases outside the gene matches. The length of the CDR3 is 13 residues. Germline CDR1 and CDR2: SQVTM and ANQGSEA. As DNA, the CDR3 is TGCAGCGCCGGGACAGGGGAAGATGAAAAACTGTTTTTT. This codes for CSAGTGEDEKLFF.

This chain connects TRBV7-3 to TRBJ2-3; weak D call: TRBD1 (6 bases). This CDR3 has 15 amino acids. V lost 2 bases, J lost 1 base, and 10 bases lay in between. Germline lookup yields CDR1 SGHTA and CDR2 FQGTGA. The CDR3 DNA follows: TGTGCCAGCAGCTTACAACAGGGAGGCACAGATACGCAGTATTTT. As protein: CASSLQQGGTDTQYF.

J is TRBJ1-1 and V is TRBV4-1; 7 nucleotides match TRBD1. This CDR3 contains 13 residues. Germline values: CDR1 MGHRA, CDR2 YSYEKL. Trimming took 0 bases from V and 8 from J; bases not matched to a gene: 3. The CDR3 loop reads CASSQEEGAEAFF. CDR3 in DNA: TGCGCCAGCAGCCAAGAAGAGGGGGCGGAAGCTTTCTTT.

The V and J genes are TRBV2 and TRBJ2-5; 12 positions match TRBD2. The CDR3 is made up of 15 amino acids. From germline, CDR1 is SNHLY and CDR2 FYNNEI. After removal of 1 base from V and 4 bases from J, the junction contained 1 base not matched to a gene. CDR3 sequence reads: CASSEGLAGVETQYF. For the CDR3, the DNA is TGTGCCAGCAGTGAAGGACTAGCGGGAGTAGAGACCCAGTACTTC.

The V call is TRBV10-1, the J call TRBJ2-3; 7 bases match TRBD2. The ends lost 8 bases at V and 2 bases at J; junction bases unmatched: 4. CDR1 is WNHNN, CDR2 SYGVQD, per germline (reference sequence). The CDR3 runs to 13 residues. The CDR3 is CASRGGFTDTQYF. The CDR3 DNA reads TGCGCCAGCCGCGGGGGATTCACAGATACGCAGTATTTT.

The chain couples TRBV29-1 to TRBJ2-7, with D possibly TRBD2 on 5 matching bases. V shed 7 bases and J shed 1 base, with 14 bases lying between them. The germline gives CDR1 SQVTM, CDR2 ANQGSEA. The CDR3 spans 13 residues. This chain's CDR3 is CSALLRVSYEQYF. The CDR3 bases are TGCAGCGCCCTTCTGCGGGTGTCCTACGAGCAGTACTTC.

CDR3 DNA: TGTGCCTGGAGACTTTTCCAAGAGACCCAGTACTTC. Its protein is CAWRLFQETQYF. The chain couples TRBV30 to TRBJ2-5; D not resolved. Trimming took 3 bases from V and 1 from J, leaving 6 bases between them. This CDR3 is built from 12 residues. Looked up from germline, CDR1 is GTSNPN and CDR2 is SVGIG (reference sequence).

The chain couples TRBV15 to TRBJ2-7; D is ambiguous. Germline V gene sequence: CDR1 LNHNV, CDR2 YYDKDF (reference sequence). The CDR3 extends over 14 amino acids. Deletions cut 3 bases from V and 0 bases from J, with 9 bases between. The CDR3, as DNA: TGTGCCACCAGCAGGAACAGTCCCTCCTACGAGCAGTACTTC. It codes for CATSRNSPSYEQYF.